Here is one T cell receptor beta chain with its context. Its antigen is as yet unknown. Only CD45RO-negative cells positively selected for CCR7 counted as naive CD8 cells, so terminally differentiated effector memory CD45RA+ cells were excluded. The sample belongs to a study of shared clonotypes between healthy human individuals. The CDR3 sequence is 15 residues long. CDR1 and CDR2 from the germline V gene are SGHVS and FQNEAQ. Between the trimmed V and J ends, which lost 5 bases and 2 bases, there was a span of 13 bases. Deep-level assay runs were performed. Clones were sequenced by immunoSEQ multiplex PCR, and TCRdb holds only the in-frame ones, with some missing. Counted here are around 2,100,000 clones, around 96% occurring once; the ten biggest clones make up around 1%. Notes on the study in general: Clonotype sharing across several donors was observed for 4% to 5.5% of naive CD4 clonotypes. Even with large depth, rarefaction showed that sorted-subset sequencing was incomplete.

Sequenced sample: naive CD8+ T cells sorted from blood. This sequence joins TRBV7-8 and TRBJ1-5, with D hard to call. The clonotype was recovered from a man younger than 35 in good health. CDR3: CASSPWTEGNQPQHF. CDR3 nucleotides: TGTGCCAGCAGCCCTTGGACCGAGGGCAATCAGCCCCAGCATTTT.